Following are 27 T cell receptor beta chains from one sample sequenced in a study of T cell responses to AZD1222 COVID-19 vaccine. Sequenced by immunoSEQ multiplex PCR; TCRdb stores in-frame clones only, minus some. The sample consists of over 150,000 clones, almost 95% of them appearing once. Sequencing used peripheral blood, obtained on day 0 of AZD1222 vaccination. These TCRs come from an adult in good health.

The count of this clone is one. V usage is TRBV5-1 and J usage is TRBJ2-6; D not certain. The CDR3 is 19 amino acids. The germline V gene encodes CDR1 SGHRS and CDR2 YFSETQ. Trimming removed 0 bases at V and 0 bases at J, with 16 bases between. The DNA for the CDR3 is TGCGCCAGCAGCTTGGATGGAGCCTTGCTTCACTCTGGGGCCAACGTCCTGACTTTC. Translation gives CASSLDGALLHSGANVLTF. Looking up the rest from reference TRBV5-1 and TRBJ2-6 gives the full variable domain: KAGVTQTPRYLIKTRGQQVTLSCSPISGHRSVSWYQQTPGQGLQFLFEYFSETQRNKGNFPGRFSGRQFSNSRSEMNVSTLELGDSALYLCASSLDGALLHSGANVLTFGAGSRLTVL.

V gene TRBV6-5 combines with J gene TRBJ1-2; D remains ambiguous. V dropped 8 bases and J dropped 8 bases, with 21 bases sitting between them. Germline V gene lookup returns CDR1 MNHEY and CDR2 SVGAGI. This CDR3 spans 14 amino acids. CDR3 protein: CASFKTPASIGYTF. The CDR3 DNA reads TGTGCCAGCTTCAAGACACCCGCATCAATAGGCTACACCTTC.

V usage is TRBV29-1 and J usage is TRBJ1-5; 7 bases align to TRBD1. Per the germline V gene, CDR1 is SQVTM and CDR2 is ANQGSEA. This CDR3 contains 15 residues. The trim removed 4 bases at V and 5 bases at J, leaving 11 bases unmatched. CDR3 in DNA: TGCAGCGTTGGCGTAGCAGGGGGTATGGATCAGCCCCAGCATTTT. This codes for CSVGVAGGMDQPQHF.

This clone was counted a single time. V and J are TRBV12-3 or TRBV12-4 and TRBJ1-6; unclear D gene. Trimming left V 4 bases short and J 9 bases short, with 7 bases between. The CDR3 contains 12 residues. CDR3 sequence reads: CASSSLGSPLHF. The CDR3 bases are TGTGCCAGCAGTTCCCTGGGTTCACCCCTCCACTTT.

The V and J genes are TRBV6-1 and TRBJ1-2; D unresolved. Germline V gene data show CDR1 as MNHNS and CDR2 as SASEGT. This CDR3 has 15 amino acids. V gave up 2 bases and J gave up 4 bases, with 14 bases separating them. The CDR3 nucleotides read TGTGCCAGCAGTGAAATAGTAACTCCTAGCTATGGCTACACCTTC. Amino acids: CASSEIVTPSYGYTF.

The V gene is TRBV10-3, the J gene TRBJ2-5, with 11 bases that match TRBD2. The CDR3 covers 16 residues. CDR1 and CDR2 from the germline V gene are ENHRY and SYGVKD. Losses at the gene ends were 9 bases for V and 3 bases for J; bases not matched to a gene: 12. The CDR3 DNA follows: TGTGCCATTCAAACGTCGGGACTAGCGGATAAAGAGACCCAGTACTTC. Translation: CAIQTSGLADKETQYF.

CDR3 sequence: CASTTGGGEPDPTHEKLFF. The CDR3 DNA reads TGTGCCAGCACCACCGGCGGTGGGGAACCGGACCCAACGCATGAAAAACTGTTTTTT. The chain carries TRBV2 and TRBJ1-4; D ambiguous. CDR3 length equals 19 residues. V lost 7 bases and J lost 6, with 30 bases in between. CDR1 is SNHLY, CDR2 FYNNEI, per germline.

The chain combines TRBV11-3 with TRBJ2-1; D is undetermined. The CDR3 covers 14 residues. Germline V CDR1 and CDR2: SGHNT, YENEEA. Trimming pared 5 bases from V and 10 bases from J, leaving 18 bases between. The CDR3 here is CASSDTERSHEQFF. CDR3 nucleotide sequence: TGTGCCAGCAGCGATACTGAAAGGTCGCACGAGCAGTTCTTC. Full variable domain (missing parts from reference TRBV11-3 and TRBJ2-1): EAGVVQSPRYKIIEKKQPVAFWCNPISGHNTLYWYLQNLGQGPELLIRYENEEAVDDSQLPKDRFSAERLKGVDSTLKIQPAELGDSAVYLCASSDTERSHEQFFGPGTRLTVL.

This chain connects TRBV28 to TRBJ2-2; 9 nucleotides line up with TRBD2. The CDR3 totals 17 residues. Unmatched junction bases numbered 9, after V lost 3 bases and J lost 4 bases. Germline CDR1 reads MDHEN; CDR2 reads SYDVKM. CDR3 region: CASSFFPLTSGTGELFF. CDR3 sequence (DNA): TGTGCCAGCAGTTTTTTTCCGCTGACTAGCGGCACCGGGGAGCTGTTTTTT.

The chain joins TRBV7-8 to TRBJ1-4; maybe TRBD1 (5 bases). Germline values: CDR1 SGHVS, CDR2 FQNEAQ. The CDR3 extends over 13 amino acids. V lost 0 bases to trimming and J lost 7 bases, with 6 bases between them. DNA for the CDR3: TGTGCCAGCAGCTTAGCCAGGGTTGAAAAACTGTTTTTT. Encoded protein: CASSLARVEKLFF.

This clone was recorded only once. Written as DNA, the CDR3 is TGTGCCAGCAGCAGCCTACAGGGAAGAGATGGCTACACCTTC. Its protein is CASSSLQGRDGYTF. The J gene is TRBJ1-2, the V gene TRBV5-4, with D possibly being TRBD1 (6 bases). V was pared by 4 bases and J by 6 bases, with 16 bases between. CDR1 is SGHNT, CDR2 YYREEE, per germline (reference sequence). The CDR3 runs to 14 residues. The full variable domain, completed using reference TRBV5-4 and TRBJ1-2, is ETGVTQSPTHLIKTRGQQVTLRCSSQSGHNTVSWYQQALGQGPQFIFQYYREEENGRGNFPPRFSGLQFPNYSSELNVNALELDDSALYLCASSSLQGRDGYTFGSGTRLTVV.

The chain uses TRBV4-2 and TRBJ2-2, with D possibly being TRBD1 or TRBD2 (6 bases each). This CDR3 region has 16 residues. Per the germline V gene, CDR1 is LGHNA and CDR2 is YNFKEQ. V gave up 0 bases and J gave up 7 bases, with 15 bases separating them. As DNA, the CDR3 is TGTGCCAGCAGCCAAGAAGGTCGGGGGCTGGTCGGGGAGCTGTTTTTT. Residues: CASSQEGRGLVGELFF.

The V gene is TRBV18, the J gene TRBJ2-2; TRBD1 agrees at 7 bases. Germline V gene data show CDR1 as KGHSH and CDR2 as LQKENI. Trimming cost V 6 bases and J 0 bases; bases outside gene matches: 7. The CDR3 has 16 residues. In DNA, the CDR3 is TGTGCCAGCTCCCCCTCGACAGGGACGAACACCGGGGAGCTGTTTTTT. Residues: CASSPSTGTNTGELFF. Full variable domain (outside the CDR3, taken from reference TRBV18 and TRBJ2-2): NAGVMQNPRHLVRRRGQEARLRCSPMKGHSHVYWYRQLPEEGLKFMVYLQKENIIDESGMPKERFSAEFPKEGPSILRIQQVVRGDSAAYFCASSPSTGTNTGELFFGEGSRLTVL.

The chain employs TRBV27 and TRBJ1-2; perhaps TRBD1 as D (5 bases). The CDR3 loop spans 13 amino acids. Deletions cut 2 bases from V and 2 bases from J, with 6 bases between. CDR1 MNHEY and CDR2 SMNVEV come from the germline V gene (reference sequence). CDR3 coding DNA: TGTGCCAGCAGTTTAAAGGGGAACTATGGCTACACCTTC. Its protein is CASSLKGNYGYTF.

This clone was counted only a few times. The CDR3, as DNA: TGTGCCAGCAGTGAAATTCGGACAGGGAACACTGAAGCTTTCTTT. Its translation: CASSEIRTGNTEAFF. V and J are TRBV2 and TRBJ1-1, with 7 bases matching TRBD1. This CDR3 has 15 amino acids. V was clipped by 2 bases and J by 1 base; unmatched bases: 4. Germline CDR1 and CDR2: SNHLY and FYNNEI. Full variable domain (outside the CDR3, taken from reference TRBV2 and TRBJ1-1): EPEVTQTPSHQVTQMGQEVILRCVPISNHLYFYWYRQILGQKVEFLVSFYNNEISEKSEIFDDQFSVERPDGSNFTLKIRSTKLEDSAMYFCASSEIRTGNTEAFFGQGTRLTVV.

The V call is TRBV6-5, the J call TRBJ1-1; maybe TRBD1 (6 bases). This CDR3 comprises 12 residues. V was trimmed by 2 bases and J by 7 bases, leaving 8 bases between them. CDR1 and CDR2 (germline): MNHEY, SVGAGI. This chain's CDR3 is CASSYQGNEAFF. CDR3 sequence (DNA): TGTGCCAGCAGTTACCAGGGGAATGAAGCTTTCTTT.

This rearrangement joins TRBV7-9 to TRBJ1-1; D is ambiguous. From germline, CDR1 is SEHNR and CDR2 FQNEAQ (reference sequence). V was cut by 4 bases and J by 1 base, with 7 bases left in between. The CDR3 is made up of 13 amino acids. This chain's CDR3 is CASSSWGNTEAFF. The CDR3 coding sequence is TGTGCCAGCAGCTCTTGGGGGAACACTGAAGCTTTCTTT.

The chain has TRBV6-6 and TRBJ1-4; D is unresolved. Trimming cost V 7 bases and J 5 bases, with 14 bases left between them. CDR1 is MNHNY, CDR2 SVGAGI, per germline (reference sequence). The CDR3 consists of 14 residues. CDR3 DNA: TGTGCCAGCACTCTAACACGGCCGAATGAAAAACTGTTTTTT. This translates into CASTLTRPNEKLFF.

The chain joins TRBV27 to TRBJ1-6, with D unclear. The germline CDR1 and CDR2 sequences are MNHEY and SMNVEV (reference sequence). This CDR3 comprises 21 residues. With 7 bases removed from V and 0 bases from J, the gap between germline ends came to 28 bases. The CDR3 DNA reads TGTGCCAGCAAGCCGTCCGACTACCCTCAACGGCCGAGCTCCTATAATTCACCCCTCCACTTT. Encoded protein: CASKPSDYPQRPSSYNSPLHF.

This rearrangement joins TRBV28 to TRBJ1-2, with D possibly being TRBD1 (6 bases). V was clipped by 5 bases and J by 4 bases, with 11 bases between them. This CDR3 has 13 residues. CDR1 and CDR2 from the germline V gene are MDHEN and SYDVKM. The CDR3 is CASSLGQRYGYTF. DNA for the CDR3: TGTGCCAGCAGTCTCGGACAGCGCTATGGCTACACCTTC.

This clone appeared a single time. The CDR3 region has the DNA TGTGCCAGTAGTGCTACAGGGGCGACGGGAAACACCATATATTTT. This sequence encodes CASSATGATGNTIYF. The chain has TRBV19 and TRBJ1-3; 7 bases fit TRBD1. In germline, CDR1 is LNHDA, CDR2 SQIVND (reference sequence). V lost 5 bases, J lost 4 bases, and 8 bases stayed unmatched. The CDR3 runs 15 residues.

With regard to this clone: A read error may account for a junction end that differs from germline. The J gene is TRBJ1-1, the V gene TRBV9, with a weak D call TRBD1 (5 bases). The CDR3 spans 13 residues. Per the germline V gene, CDR1 is SGDLS and CDR2 is YYNGEE. The CDR3 protein is CASSVAVGVPQSW. For the CDR3, the DNA is TGTGCCAGCAGCGTGGCGGTGGGGGTCCCCCAGTCGTGG.

The sample holds one count of this clone. The chain uses TRBV30 and TRBJ2-5; 7 bases fit TRBD2. V shed 3 bases and J 7 bases; nucleotides not matched to a gene: 8. Germline V gives CDR1 GTSNPN, CDR2 SVGIG (reference sequence). This CDR3 is 13 amino acids long. The CDR3: CAWRLGGRVTQYF. CDR3 coding DNA: TGTGCCTGGAGGCTTGGGGGGAGGGTGACCCAGTACTTC.

The chain carries TRBV18 and TRBJ1-1; no reliable D call. Trimming removed 2 bases from V and 4 bases from J, with 8 bases in between. This CDR3 region has 13 residues. In germline, CDR1 is KGHSH, CDR2 LQKENI. The CDR3 sequence is CASSPDISTEAFF. The CDR3 DNA reads as TGTGCCAGCTCACCAGACATATCCACTGAAGCTTTCTTT.

This chain connects TRBV5-6 to TRBJ2-1; the D is unclear. Trimming removed 5 bases from V and 6 bases from J, with 15 bases in between. The CDR3 extends over 14 amino acids. CDR1 SGHDT and CDR2 YYEEEE come from the germline V gene. CDR3 in DNA: TGTGCCAGCAGTCCGGTTATAAAGGGCAATGAGCAGTTCTTC. This gives the protein CASSPVIKGNEQFF. Filled out from reference TRBV5-6 and TRBJ2-1, the complete variable domain reads DAGVTQSPTHLIKTRGQQVTLRCSPKSGHDTVSWYQQALGQGPQFIFQYYEEEERQRGNFPDRFSGHQFPNYSSELNVNALLLGDSALYLCASSPVIKGNEQFFGPGTRLTVL.

This rearrangement joins TRBV2 to TRBJ2-7; TRBD2 matches 11 bases. The CDR3 consists of 15 residues. The V and J ends lost 6 bases and 2 bases, in that order; junction bases with no gene match: 6. The V gene's germline CDR1 is SNHLY and CDR2 FYNNEI. The CDR3 here is CASSELAGATYEQYF. CDR3 sequence (DNA): TGTGCCAGCAGCGAACTAGCGGGAGCCACCTACGAGCAGTACTTC.

The chain has TRBV11-2 and TRBJ1-2; D is undetermined. The germline V gene has CDR1 SGHAT and CDR2 FQNNGV. Trimming left V 2 bases short and J 0 bases short, with 7 bases between. The CDR3 covers 14 residues. CDR3 in DNA: TGTGCCAGCAGCTTAACTCTTACTAACTATGGCTACACCTTC. Its translation is CASSLTLTNYGYTF.